Sequencing of this TCR beta chain was carried out in a study of molecular identifiers for immune sequencing clone quantification. TCRdb itself ran the PCR reads through MiXCR, one entry per CDR3 protein. This table has over 600,000 distinct CDR3 sequences, just under 20% appearing once. In the case of this clonotype: One junction end disagrees with the germline gene, perhaps due to a read error.

The material sequenced was naive CD8+ T cells from blood, with Jurkat cell RNA spiked in. The subset: FACS-sorted CD8+CD4-CCR7+CD45RA+ naive T cells. This TCR derives from a human donor in good health. Some libraries in this study had Jurkat cell RNA spiked in.

CDR3 sequence (DNA): TGCAGTGCCAGAGATCGCCCAAGGGGGCGAACTGAAGCTTTCTTT. It translates to CSARDRPRGRTEAFF. The genes are TRBV20-1 and TRBJ1-1, with 7 nucleotides matching TRBD1. This CDR3 region has 15 residues. Germline lookup yields CDR1 DFQATT and CDR2 SNEGSKA (reference sequence).